This T cell receptor beta chain was sequenced during a study of blood T cell repertoires in COVID-19 (dated by TCRdb to the early 2020s). Broadly, across the study: Collaborator samples came from the United States, Italy and Spain and covered acute and convalescent phases of COVID-19. The material from the prospective study consisted of cDNA or gDNA derived from T cells, B-cell-depleted T cells, or PBMCs. The dataset comprised deeply sampled blood TCRbeta repertoires from subjects exposed to, actively infected with, or recovered from COVID-19. The repertoires were released in a freely available public database intended as a resource for research on the immune response to SARS-CoV-2. Samples were obtained from the ongoing ImmuneRACE study (first 160 participants) and from about 1,300 subjects provided by 6 global collaborators. Sample metadata almost always included a de-identified subject ID, COVID-19 status, age in years and sex. Where available, HLA class I and class II types were obtained from metadata supplied by the sample provider rather than from assay-based typing. General conclusions and limits of the study: Clinical and demographic metadata were provided uncurated, with the amount varying by source and participant.

The immunoSEQ Assay, a bias-controlled multiplex PCR, was used to amplify TCRbeta CDR3 regions from genomic DNA. Per the original workflow: Nucleated cell counts per sample were estimated from amplification of reference gene primers within the assay. Sequence reads were collapsed and filtered to measure the absolute abundance of every unique TCRbeta CDR3 rearrangement. Productive Simpson clonality was computed per sample as the square root of Simpson's diversity index over productive rearrangements. What TCRdb holds here is the immuneACCESS table cut down to in-frame rearrangements. Part of the clones is not present; checked against another copy, under half of the missing clones reflect an unresolved V gene, and the others are unexplained. From that table come the V and J calls and clone size; the DNA was used to work out D and trimming. The sample includes over 15,000 clones, with 78% observed a single time. The ten top clones hold around a fifth of the sample.

Collaborating institutions collected whole blood in K2EDTA tubes following their own protocols. Collaborator samples were shipped for TCRbeta analysis as frozen whole blood, isolated PBMCs, or DNA extracted from either sample type. Of note for this clone: Its antigen is not yet known. One base away there is no much larger clone; base qualities are not given.

V is reduced by 0 bases and J by 4 bases, leaving a spacing of 9 bases between them. Inclusive of the bounding cysteine and phenylalanine, the CDR3 is 14 residues long. The read is trimmed to its CDR3 DNA, 42 bases read in frame from base 1. Via the germline V gene (reference sequence), CDR1 is LGHDT and CDR2 YNNKEL. The chain is encoded by TRBV3-1 (or the pseudogene TRBV3-2) joined to TRBJ1-2, with the D gene uncertain. Sequencing was performed on peripheral blood. The TCR sequence derives from a man in his sixties with active or convalescent COVID-19. The DNA sequence is TGTGCCAGCAGCCAAGAGGCAGTCAGCTATGGCTACACCTTC. Translated, this is CASSQEAVSYGYTF.